This TCR beta chain was recorded in a study of blood T cell repertoires in COVID-19. Study information: The study drew acute and convalescent COVID-19 samples from the United States, Italy and Spain. T cells, B-cell-depleted T cells, or PBMCs provided the cDNA or gDNA that served as material.

As handled by the study authors: Nucleated cell number was recorded as an estimate derived from reference gene primer amplification. TCRdb's copy holds only in-frame clones and misses some; the assay was immunoSEQ multiplex PCR. From that table come the V and J calls and clone size; the DNA was used to work out D and trimming. The sample includes under 200,000 clones, more than 70% of them seen just once. V gave up 6 bases and J gave up 10 bases, with 12 bases separating them. The CDR3 is 11 amino acids. The sequence derives from a man aged 50 to 60 who had recovered from COVID-19. V is TRBV12-3 or TRBV12-4 and J is TRBJ1-1; D uncertain. The material sequenced was peripheral blood. The CDR3 sequence is CASSPKRGAFF. Here the CDR3 DNA reads TGTGCCAGCAGCCCTAAACGGGGAGCTTTCTTT.